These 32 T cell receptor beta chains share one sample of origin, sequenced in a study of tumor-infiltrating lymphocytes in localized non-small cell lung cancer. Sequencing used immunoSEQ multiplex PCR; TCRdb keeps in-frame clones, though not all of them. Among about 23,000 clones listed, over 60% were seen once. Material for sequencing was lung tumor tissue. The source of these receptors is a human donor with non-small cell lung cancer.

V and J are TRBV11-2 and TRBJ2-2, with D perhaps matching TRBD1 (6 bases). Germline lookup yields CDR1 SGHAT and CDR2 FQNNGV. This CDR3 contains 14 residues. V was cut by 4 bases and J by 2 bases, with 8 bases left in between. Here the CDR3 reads CASSWGQNTGELFF. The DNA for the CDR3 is TGTGCCAGCAGCTGGGGACAAAACACCGGGGAGCTGTTTTTT.

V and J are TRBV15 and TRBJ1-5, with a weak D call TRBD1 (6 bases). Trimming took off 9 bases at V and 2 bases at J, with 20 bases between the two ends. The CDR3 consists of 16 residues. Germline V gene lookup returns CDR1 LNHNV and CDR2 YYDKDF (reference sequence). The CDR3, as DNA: TGTGCCACTAGGTCGACGGGGGCGAGGGGCAATCAGCCCCAGCATTTT. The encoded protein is CATRSTGARGNQPQHF.

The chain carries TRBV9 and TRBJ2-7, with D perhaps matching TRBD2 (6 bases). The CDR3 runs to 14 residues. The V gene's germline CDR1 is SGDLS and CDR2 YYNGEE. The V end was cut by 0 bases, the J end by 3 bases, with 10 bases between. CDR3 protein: CASSVGPEGYEQYF. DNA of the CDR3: TGTGCCAGCAGCGTAGGACCGGAGGGCTACGAGCAGTACTTC. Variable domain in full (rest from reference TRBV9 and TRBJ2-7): DSGVTQTPKHLITATGQRVTLRCSPRSGDLSVYWYQQSLDQGLQFLIQYYNGEERAKGNILERFSAQQFPDLHSELNLSSLELGDSALYFCASSVGPEGYEQYFGPGTRLTVT.

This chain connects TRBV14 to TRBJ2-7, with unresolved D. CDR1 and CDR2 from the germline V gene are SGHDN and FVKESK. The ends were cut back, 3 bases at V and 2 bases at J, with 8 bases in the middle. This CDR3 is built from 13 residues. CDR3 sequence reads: CASSHEIPYEQYF. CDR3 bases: TGTGCCAGCAGCCACGAGATTCCCTACGAGCAGTACTTC.

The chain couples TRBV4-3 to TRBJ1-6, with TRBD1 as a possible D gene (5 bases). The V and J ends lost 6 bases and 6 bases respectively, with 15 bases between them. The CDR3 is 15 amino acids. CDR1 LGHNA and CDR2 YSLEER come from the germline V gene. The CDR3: CASSRIRDGNSPLHF. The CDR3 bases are TGCGCCAGCAGTCGAATCCGGGACGGTAATTCACCCCTCCACTTT.

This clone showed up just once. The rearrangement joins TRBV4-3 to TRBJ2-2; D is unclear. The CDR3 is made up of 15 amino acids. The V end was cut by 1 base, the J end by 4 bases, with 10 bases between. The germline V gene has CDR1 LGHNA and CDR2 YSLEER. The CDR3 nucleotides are TGCGCCAGCAGCCAAGGGATGTCGGGCACCGGGGAGCTGTTTTTT. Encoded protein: CASSQGMSGTGELFF.

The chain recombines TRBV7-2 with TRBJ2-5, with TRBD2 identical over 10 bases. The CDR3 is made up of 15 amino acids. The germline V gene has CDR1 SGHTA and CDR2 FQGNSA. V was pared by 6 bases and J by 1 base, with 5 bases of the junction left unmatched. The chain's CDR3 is CASRSSGGFQETQYF. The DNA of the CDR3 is TGTGCCAGCAGGAGTAGCGGGGGGTTCCAAGAGACCCAGTACTTC.

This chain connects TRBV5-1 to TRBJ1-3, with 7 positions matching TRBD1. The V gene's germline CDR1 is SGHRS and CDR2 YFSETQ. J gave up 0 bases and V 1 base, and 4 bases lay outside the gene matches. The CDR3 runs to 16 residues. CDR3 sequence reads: CASSLIGDSSGNTIYF. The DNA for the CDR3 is TGCGCCAGCAGCTTGATCGGGGACAGCTCTGGAAACACCATATATTTT.

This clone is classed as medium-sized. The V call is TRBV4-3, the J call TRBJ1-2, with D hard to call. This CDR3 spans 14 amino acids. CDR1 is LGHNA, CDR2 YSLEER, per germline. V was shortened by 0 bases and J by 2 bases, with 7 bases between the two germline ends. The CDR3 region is CASSQDGRNYGYTF. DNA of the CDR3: TGCGCCAGCAGCCAAGATGGCAGGAACTATGGCTACACCTTC.

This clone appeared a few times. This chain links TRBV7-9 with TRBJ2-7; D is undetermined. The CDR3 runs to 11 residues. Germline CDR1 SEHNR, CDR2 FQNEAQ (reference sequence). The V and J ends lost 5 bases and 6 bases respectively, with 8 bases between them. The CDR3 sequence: CASSTGSEQYF. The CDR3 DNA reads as TGTGCCAGCAGCACCGGGTCCGAGCAGTACTTC.

CDR3: CASSLKRGGRDEQFF. The CDR3 DNA reads as TGTGCCAGCAGCTTAAAGCGGGGGGGCCGGGATGAGCAGTTCTTC. V gene TRBV5-6 combines with J gene TRBJ2-1; 10 nucleotides agree with TRBD2. Germline CDR1 SGHDT, CDR2 YYEEEE. The ends lost 2 bases at V and 8 bases at J; junction bases unmatched: 7. The CDR3 is 15 residues long.

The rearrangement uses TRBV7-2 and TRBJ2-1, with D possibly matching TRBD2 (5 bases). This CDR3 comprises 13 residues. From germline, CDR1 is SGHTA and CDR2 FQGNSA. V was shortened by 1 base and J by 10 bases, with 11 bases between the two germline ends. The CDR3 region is CASSLDPSLEQFF. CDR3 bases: TGTGCCAGCAGCTTAGATCCTAGCTTGGAGCAGTTCTTC.

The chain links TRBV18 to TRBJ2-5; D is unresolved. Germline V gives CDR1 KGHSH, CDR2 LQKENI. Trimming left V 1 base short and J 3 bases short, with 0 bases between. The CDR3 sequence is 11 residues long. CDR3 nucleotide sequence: TGTGCCAGCTCACCACAAGAGACCCAGTACTTC. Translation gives CASSPQETQYF.

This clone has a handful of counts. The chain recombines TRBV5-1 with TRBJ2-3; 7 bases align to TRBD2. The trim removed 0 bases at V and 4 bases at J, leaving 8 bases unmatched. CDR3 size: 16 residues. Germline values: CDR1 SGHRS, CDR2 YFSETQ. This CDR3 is CASSLGGGLEADTQYF. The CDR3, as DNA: TGCGCCAGCAGCTTGGGGGGAGGACTAGAGGCAGATACGCAGTATTTT.

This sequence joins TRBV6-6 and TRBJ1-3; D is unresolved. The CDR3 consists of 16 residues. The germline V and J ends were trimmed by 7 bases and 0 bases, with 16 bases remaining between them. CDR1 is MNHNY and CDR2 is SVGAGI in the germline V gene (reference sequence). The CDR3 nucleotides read TGTGCCAGCAACCCCACTCGGGAAAGCTCTGGAAACACCATATATTTT. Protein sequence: CASNPTRESSGNTIYF.

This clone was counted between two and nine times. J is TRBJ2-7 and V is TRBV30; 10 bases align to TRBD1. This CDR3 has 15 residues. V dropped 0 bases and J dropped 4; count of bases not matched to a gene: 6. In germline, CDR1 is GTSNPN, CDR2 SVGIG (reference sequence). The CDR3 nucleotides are TGTGCCTGGAGTGTAACGGGACAGGGGACTTACGAGCAGTACTTC. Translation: CAWSVTGQGTYEQYF.

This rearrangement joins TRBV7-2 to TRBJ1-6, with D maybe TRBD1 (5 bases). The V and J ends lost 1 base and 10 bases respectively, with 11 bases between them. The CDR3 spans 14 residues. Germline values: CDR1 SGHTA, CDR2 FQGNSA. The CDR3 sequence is CASSLGGGGSPLHF. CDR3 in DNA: TGTGCCAGCAGCTTAGGCGGGGGAGGGTCACCCCTCCACTTT. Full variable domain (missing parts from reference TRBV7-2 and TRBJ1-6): GAGVSQSPSNKVTEKGKDVELRCDPISGHTALYWYRQSLGQGLEFLIYFQGNSAPDKSGLPSDRFSAERTGGSVSTLTIQRTQQEDSAVYLCASSLGGGGSPLHFGNGTRLTVT.

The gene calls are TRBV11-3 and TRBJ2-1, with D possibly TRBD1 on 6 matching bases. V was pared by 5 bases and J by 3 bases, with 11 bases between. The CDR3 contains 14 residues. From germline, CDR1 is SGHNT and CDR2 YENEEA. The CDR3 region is CASSTRGNYNEQFF. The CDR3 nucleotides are TGTGCCAGCAGCACGAGGGGGAACTACAATGAGCAGTTCTTC.

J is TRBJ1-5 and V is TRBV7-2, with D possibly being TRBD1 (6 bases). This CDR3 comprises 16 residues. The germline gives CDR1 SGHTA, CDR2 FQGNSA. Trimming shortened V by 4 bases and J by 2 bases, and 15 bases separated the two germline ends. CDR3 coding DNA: TGTGCCAGCAGCTCCCCGGGGGCGCCTCGCAATCAGCCCCAGCATTTT. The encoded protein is CASSSPGAPRNQPQHF.

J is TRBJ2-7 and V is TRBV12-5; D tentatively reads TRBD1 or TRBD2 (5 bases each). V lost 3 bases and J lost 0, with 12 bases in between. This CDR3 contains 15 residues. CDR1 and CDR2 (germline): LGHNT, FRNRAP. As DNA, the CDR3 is TGTGCTAGTGGTTTTGTCCGGGACCGCTCCTACGAGCAGTACTTC. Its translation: CASGFVRDRSYEQYF. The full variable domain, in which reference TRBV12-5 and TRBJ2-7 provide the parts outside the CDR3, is DARVTQTPRHKVTEMGQEVTMRCQPILGHNTVFWYRQTMMQGLELLAYFRNRAPLDDSGMPKDRFSAEMPDATLATLKIQPSEPRDSAVYFCASGFVRDRSYEQYFGPGTRLTVT.

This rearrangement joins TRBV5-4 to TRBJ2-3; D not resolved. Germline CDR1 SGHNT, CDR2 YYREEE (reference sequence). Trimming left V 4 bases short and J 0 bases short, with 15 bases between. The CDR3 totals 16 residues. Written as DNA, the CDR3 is TGTGCCAGCAGCCCGAAGTCATCTGCTAGCACAGATACGCAGTATTTT. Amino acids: CASSPKSSASTDTQYF.

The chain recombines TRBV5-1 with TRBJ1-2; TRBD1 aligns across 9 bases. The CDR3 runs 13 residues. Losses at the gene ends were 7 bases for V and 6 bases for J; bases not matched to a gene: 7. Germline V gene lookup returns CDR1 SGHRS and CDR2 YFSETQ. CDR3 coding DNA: TGCGCCAGCGGGGACAGGGTTCAGGATGGCTACACCTTC. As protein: CASGDRVQDGYTF.

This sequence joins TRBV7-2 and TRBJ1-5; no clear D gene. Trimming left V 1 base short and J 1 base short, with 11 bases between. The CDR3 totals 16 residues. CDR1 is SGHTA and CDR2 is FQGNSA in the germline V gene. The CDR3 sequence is CASSLVKGGSNQPQHF. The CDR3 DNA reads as TGTGCCAGCAGCTTAGTCAAGGGTGGGAGCAATCAGCCCCAGCATTTT. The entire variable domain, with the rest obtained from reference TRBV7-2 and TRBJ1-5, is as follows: GAGVSQSPSNKVTEKGKDVELRCDPISGHTALYWYRQSLGQGLEFLIYFQGNSAPDKSGLPSDRFSAERTGGSVSTLTIQRTQQEDSAVYLCASSLVKGGSNQPQHFGDGTRLSIL.

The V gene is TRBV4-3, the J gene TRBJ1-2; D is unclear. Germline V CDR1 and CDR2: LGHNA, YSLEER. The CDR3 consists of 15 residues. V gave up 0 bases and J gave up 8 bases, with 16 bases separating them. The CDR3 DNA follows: TGCGCCAGCAGCCAAGAAGAAGGGATGACCCTGGGCTACACCTTC. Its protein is CASSQEEGMTLGYTF.

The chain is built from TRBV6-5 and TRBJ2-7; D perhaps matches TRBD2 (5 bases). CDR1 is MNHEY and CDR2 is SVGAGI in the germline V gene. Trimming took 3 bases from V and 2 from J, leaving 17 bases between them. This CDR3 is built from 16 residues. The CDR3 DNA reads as TGTGCCAGCAGTTATTCCGTTAGCGTTCGTGCCTACGAGCAGTACTTC. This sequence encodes CASSYSVSVRAYEQYF.

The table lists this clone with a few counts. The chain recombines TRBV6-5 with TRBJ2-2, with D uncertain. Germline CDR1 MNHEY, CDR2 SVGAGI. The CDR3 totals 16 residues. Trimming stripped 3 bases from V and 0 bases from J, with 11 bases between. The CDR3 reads CASSYLAPTNTGELFF. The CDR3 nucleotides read TGTGCCAGCAGTTATTTAGCCCCTACGAACACCGGGGAGCTGTTTTTT.

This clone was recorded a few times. For the CDR3, the DNA is TGTGCCAGCAGTTCCAATCCCTACGAGCAGTACTTC. As protein: CASSSNPYEQYF. The chain employs TRBV7-2 and TRBJ2-7; D is unclear. The length of the CDR3 is 12 residues. In germline, CDR1 is SGHTA, CDR2 FQGNSA. V was cut by 6 bases and J by 2 bases, with 8 bases left in between.

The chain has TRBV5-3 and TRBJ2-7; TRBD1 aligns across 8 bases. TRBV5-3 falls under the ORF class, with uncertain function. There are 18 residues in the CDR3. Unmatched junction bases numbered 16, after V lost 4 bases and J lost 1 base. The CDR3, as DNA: TGTGCCAGAAGCGTCCAGGGGGCAGGATGGAAGGGGTCCTACGAGCAGTACTTC. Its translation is CARSVQGAGWKGSYEQYF.

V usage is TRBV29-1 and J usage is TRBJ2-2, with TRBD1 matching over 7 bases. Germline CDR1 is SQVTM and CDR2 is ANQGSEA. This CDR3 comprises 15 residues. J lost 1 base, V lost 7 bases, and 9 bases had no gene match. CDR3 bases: TGCAGCGCCCTGGGACAGCAAATGAACACCGGGGAGCTGTTTTTT. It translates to CSALGQQMNTGELFF.

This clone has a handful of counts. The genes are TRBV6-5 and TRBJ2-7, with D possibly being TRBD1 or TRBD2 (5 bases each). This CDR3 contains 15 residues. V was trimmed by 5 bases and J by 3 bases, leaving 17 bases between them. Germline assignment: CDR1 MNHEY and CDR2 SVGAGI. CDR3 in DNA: TGTGCCAGCAGTGCCTGGCAGGGACGGGACTACGAGCAGTACTTC. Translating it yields CASSAWQGRDYEQYF.

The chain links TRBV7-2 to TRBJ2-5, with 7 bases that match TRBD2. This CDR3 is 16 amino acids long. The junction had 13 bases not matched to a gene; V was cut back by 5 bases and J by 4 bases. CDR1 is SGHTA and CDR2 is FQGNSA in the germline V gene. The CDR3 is CASSPSRSPGGETQYF. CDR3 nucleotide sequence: TGTGCCAGCAGCCCGAGCAGGTCTCCGGGAGGAGAGACCCAGTACTTC.

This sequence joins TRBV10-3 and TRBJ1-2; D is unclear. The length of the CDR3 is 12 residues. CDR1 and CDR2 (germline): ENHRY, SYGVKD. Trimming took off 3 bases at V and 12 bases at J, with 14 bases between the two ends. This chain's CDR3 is CAISDWREPHTF. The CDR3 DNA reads TGTGCCATCAGTGATTGGAGGGAACCCCACACCTTC.